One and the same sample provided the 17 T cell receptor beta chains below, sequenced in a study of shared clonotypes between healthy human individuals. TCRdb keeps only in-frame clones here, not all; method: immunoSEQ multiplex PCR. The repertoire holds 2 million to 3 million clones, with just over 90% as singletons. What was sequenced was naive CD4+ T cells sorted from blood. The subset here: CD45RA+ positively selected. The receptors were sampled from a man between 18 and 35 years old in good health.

The CDR3 protein is CASSPGTANSNQPQHF. The CDR3 nucleotides read TGCGCCAGCAGCCCGGGGACAGCGAATAGCAATCAGCCCCAGCATTTT. The chain couples TRBV5-1 to TRBJ1-5; 7 bases fit TRBD1. The CDR3 is 16 amino acids. The germline CDR1 and CDR2 sequences are SGHRS and YFSETQ. V shed 4 bases, J shed 0 bases, and the junction held 7 bases outside the gene matches.

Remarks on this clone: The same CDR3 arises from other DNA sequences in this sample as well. CDR3 residues: CASSSGTSGRTDTQYF. In DNA form, the CDR3 reads TGTGCCAGCAGCTCCGGGACTAGCGGGAGAACAGATACGCAGTATTTT. The chain carries TRBV11-3 and TRBJ2-3; 14 bases align to TRBD2. Trimming cost V 4 bases and J 3 bases; bases outside gene matches: 3. This CDR3 spans 16 amino acids. The germline V gene encodes CDR1 SGHNT and CDR2 YENEEA.

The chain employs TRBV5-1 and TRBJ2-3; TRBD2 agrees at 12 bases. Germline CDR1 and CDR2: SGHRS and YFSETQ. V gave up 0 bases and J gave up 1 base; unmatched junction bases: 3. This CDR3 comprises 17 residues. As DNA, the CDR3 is TGCGCCAGCAGCTTGGAAGCTAGCGGGGGGGGCACAGATACGCAGTATTTT. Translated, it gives CASSLEASGGGTDTQYF.

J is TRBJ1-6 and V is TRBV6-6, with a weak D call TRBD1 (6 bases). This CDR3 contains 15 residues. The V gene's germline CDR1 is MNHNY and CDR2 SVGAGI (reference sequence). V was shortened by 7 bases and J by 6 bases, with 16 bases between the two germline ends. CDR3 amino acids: CASTLSDSPNSPLHF. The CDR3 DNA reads TGTGCCAGCACCCTCTCGGACAGTCCTAATTCACCCCTCCACTTT.

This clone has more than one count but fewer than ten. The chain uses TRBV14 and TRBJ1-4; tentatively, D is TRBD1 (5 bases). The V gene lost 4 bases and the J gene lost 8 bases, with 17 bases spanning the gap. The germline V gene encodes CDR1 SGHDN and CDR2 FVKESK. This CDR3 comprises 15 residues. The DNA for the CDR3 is TGTGCCAGCAGCCCTAACGGAGGGGTGAAGGAAAAACTGTTTTTT. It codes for CASSPNGGVKEKLFF.

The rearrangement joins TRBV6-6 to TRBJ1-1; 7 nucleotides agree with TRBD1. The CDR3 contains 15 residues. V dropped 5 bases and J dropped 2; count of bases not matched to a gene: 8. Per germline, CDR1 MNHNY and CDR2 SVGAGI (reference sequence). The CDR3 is CASSRGQHLNTEAFF. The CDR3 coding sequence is TGTGCCAGCAGTCGGGGACAGCACTTAAACACTGAAGCTTTCTTT.

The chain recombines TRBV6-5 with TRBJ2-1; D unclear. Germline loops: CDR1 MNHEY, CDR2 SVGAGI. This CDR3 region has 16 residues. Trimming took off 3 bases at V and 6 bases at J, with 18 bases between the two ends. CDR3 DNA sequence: TGTGCCAGCAGTTATAGGCAGACCTCAGGCAGCAATGAGCAGTTCTTC. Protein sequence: CASSYRQTSGSNEQFF.

DNA for the CDR3: TGTGCCAGCAGCTTTGGTGGGGCGGGGTATGGCTACACCTTC. Translating gives CASSFGGAGYGYTF. The rearrangement joins TRBV11-2 to TRBJ1-2; maybe TRBD1 (5 bases). The germline V gene has CDR1 SGHAT and CDR2 FQNNGV. V lost 3 bases, J lost 5 bases, and 13 bases lay in between. This CDR3 comprises 14 residues.

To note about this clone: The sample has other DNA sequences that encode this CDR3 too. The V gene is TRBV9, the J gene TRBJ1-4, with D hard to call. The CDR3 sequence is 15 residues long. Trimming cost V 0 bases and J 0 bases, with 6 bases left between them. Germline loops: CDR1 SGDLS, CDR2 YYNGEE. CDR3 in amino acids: CASSVASATNEKLFF. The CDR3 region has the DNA TGTGCCAGCAGCGTAGCTTCTGCAACTAATGAAAAACTGTTTTTT. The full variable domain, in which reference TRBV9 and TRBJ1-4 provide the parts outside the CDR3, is DSGVTQTPKHLITATGQRVTLRCSPRSGDLSVYWYQQSLDQGLQFLIQYYNGEERAKGNILERFSAQQFPDLHSELNLSSLELGDSALYFCASSVASATNEKLFFGSGTQLSVL.

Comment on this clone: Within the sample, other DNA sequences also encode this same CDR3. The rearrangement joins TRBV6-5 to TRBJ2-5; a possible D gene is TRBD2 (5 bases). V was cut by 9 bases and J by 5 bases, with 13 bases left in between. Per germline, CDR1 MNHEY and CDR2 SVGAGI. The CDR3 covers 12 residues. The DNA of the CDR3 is TGTGCCAGTTCTTTCGGCGGGGAGACCCAGTACTTC. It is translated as CASSFGGETQYF.

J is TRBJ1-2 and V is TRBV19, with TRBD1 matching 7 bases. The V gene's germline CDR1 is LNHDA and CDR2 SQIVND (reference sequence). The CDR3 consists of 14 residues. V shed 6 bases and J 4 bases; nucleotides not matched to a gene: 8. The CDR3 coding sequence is TGTGCCAGTAGCCCGCGAGACAGGGCCTATGGCTACACCTTC. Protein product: CASSPRDRAYGYTF.

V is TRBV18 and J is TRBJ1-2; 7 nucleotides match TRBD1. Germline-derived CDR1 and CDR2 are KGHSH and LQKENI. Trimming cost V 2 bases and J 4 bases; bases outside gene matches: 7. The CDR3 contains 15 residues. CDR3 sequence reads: CASSPEGQAPYGYTF. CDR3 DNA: TGTGCCAGCTCACCAGAAGGACAGGCGCCCTATGGCTACACCTTC.

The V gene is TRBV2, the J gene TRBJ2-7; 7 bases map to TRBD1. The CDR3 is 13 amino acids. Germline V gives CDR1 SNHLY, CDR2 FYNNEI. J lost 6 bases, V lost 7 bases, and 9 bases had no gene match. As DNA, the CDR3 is TGTGCCAGCATCCCGAGGGGGCTTGGCGAGCAGTACTTC. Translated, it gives CASIPRGLGEQYF.

CDR3 region: CASSGTVELGQPQHF. Here the CDR3 DNA reads TGTGCCAGCAGCGGGACAGTAGAGCTTGGACAGCCCCAGCATTTT. The chain couples TRBV6-1 to TRBJ1-5; the match to TRBD1 covers 7 bases. The junction had 12 bases not matched to a gene; V was cut back by 6 bases and J by 7 bases. Germline V gives CDR1 MNHNS, CDR2 SASEGT. This CDR3 has 15 amino acids.

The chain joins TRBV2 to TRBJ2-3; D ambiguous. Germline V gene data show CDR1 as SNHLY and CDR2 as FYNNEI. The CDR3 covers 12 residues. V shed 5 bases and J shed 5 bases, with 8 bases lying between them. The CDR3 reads CASSQLEDTQYF. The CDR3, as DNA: TGTGCCAGCAGTCAGCTGGAAGATACGCAGTATTTT.

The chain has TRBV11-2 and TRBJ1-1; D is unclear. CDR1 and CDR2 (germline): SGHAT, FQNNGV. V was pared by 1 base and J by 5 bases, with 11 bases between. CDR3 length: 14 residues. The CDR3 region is CASSLVALGTEAFF. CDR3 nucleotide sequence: TGTGCCAGCAGCTTAGTGGCCCTGGGAACTGAAGCTTTCTTT.

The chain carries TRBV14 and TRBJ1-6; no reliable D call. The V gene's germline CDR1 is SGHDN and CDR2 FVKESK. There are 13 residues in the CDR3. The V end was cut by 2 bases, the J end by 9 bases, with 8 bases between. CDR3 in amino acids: CASSQSDFSPLHF. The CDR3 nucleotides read TGTGCCAGCAGCCAATCTGACTTTTCACCCCTCCACTTT.